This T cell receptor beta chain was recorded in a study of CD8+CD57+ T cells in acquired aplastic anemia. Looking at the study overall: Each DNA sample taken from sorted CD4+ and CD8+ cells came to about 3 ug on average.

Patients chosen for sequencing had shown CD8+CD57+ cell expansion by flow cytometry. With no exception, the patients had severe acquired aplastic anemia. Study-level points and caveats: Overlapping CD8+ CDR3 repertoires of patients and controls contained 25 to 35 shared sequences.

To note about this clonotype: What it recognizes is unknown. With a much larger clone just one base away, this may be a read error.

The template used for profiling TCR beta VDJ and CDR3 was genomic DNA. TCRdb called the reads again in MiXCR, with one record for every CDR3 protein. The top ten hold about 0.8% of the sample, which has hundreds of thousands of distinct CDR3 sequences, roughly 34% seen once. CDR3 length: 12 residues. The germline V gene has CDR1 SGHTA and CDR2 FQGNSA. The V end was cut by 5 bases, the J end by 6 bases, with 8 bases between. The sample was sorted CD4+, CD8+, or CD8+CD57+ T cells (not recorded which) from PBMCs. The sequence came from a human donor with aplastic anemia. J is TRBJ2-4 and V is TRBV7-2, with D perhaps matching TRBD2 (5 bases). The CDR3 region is CASSRTPNIQYF. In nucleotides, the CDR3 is TGTGCCAGCAGCAGGACTCCAAACATTCAGTACTTC.